This is a list of T cell receptor beta chains from one sample in a study of T-cell memory formation after mild COVID-19. MiXCR, run by TCRdb on the 5' RACE reads, gives a single entry per CDR3 protein. Of 470,000 or so distinct CDR3 sequences listed, about a sixth are singletons. The specimen was PBMCs or a T cell subset sorted from them (not recorded which). The receptors stem from a man aged 18 to 30 who had mild COVID-19 (a few samples of this study predate the infection). Cell type and time point are not known. CDR3s include the opening cysteine and the closing phenylalanine or tryptophan. D genes are given only for firm matches. Size is omitted from some rows. Given values are once, few, many or a class for expanded clones.

TRBV6-2/TRBV6-3	few	-	TRBJ2-1	TGTGCCAGCAGTTCAACAGTCTCGGAGCAGTTCTTC	CASSSTVSEQFF
TRBV7-2	-	TRBD1	TRBJ1-1	TGTGCCAGCAGCATAGCGGGACAGGGGAACACTGAAGCTTTCTTT	CASSIAGQGNTEAFF
TRBV7-9	-	-	TRBJ1-6	TGTGCCAGCAGCCAGCTTGCTGGGGATTCACCCCTCCACTTT	CASSQLAGDSPLHF
TRBV15	few	-	TRBJ2-3	TGTGCCACCAGCAGAGATCTCAGGGCTTCCACAGATACGCAGTATTTT	CATSRDLRASTDTQYF
TRBV6-5	-	TRBD2	TRBJ2-5	TGTGCCAGCAGACGAACTAGCGGGGGGATCCAAGAGACCCAGTACTTC	CASRRTSGGIQETQYF
TRBV6-6	-	-	TRBJ1-2	TGTGCCAGCATCAGGTCGGCAGGGGCGAACTATGGCTACACCTTC	CASIRSAGANYGYTF
TRBV4-3	few	-	TRBJ2-1	TGCGCCAGCAGCCGGGGGTCCTCGCCGTACAATGAGCAGTTCTTC	CASSRGSSPYNEQFF
TRBV3-1	many	-	TRBJ1-1	TGTGCCAGCAGCCAATCGGACACGAACACTGAAGCTTTCTTT	CASSQSDTNTEAFF
TRBV9	many	-	TRBJ1-5	TGTGCCAGCAGCGTTTCCGGGACATTTAGCAATCAGCCCCAGCATTTT	CASSVSGTFSNQPQHF
TRBV5-1	few	-	TRBJ2-1	TGCGCCAGCAGCTCACTCACCACTAGCAACAATGAGCAGTTCTTC	CASSSLTTSNNEQFF
TRBV5-1	-	TRBD2	TRBJ2-1	TGCGCCAGCAGCGCAGGGACTAGCGGGGGGATGGATGAGCAGTTCTTC	CASSAGTSGGMDEQFF
TRBV28	few	-	TRBJ1-1	TGTGCCAGCAGTTTAATCCACACTGAAGCTTTCTTT	CASSLIHTEAFF
TRBV6-4	few	-	TRBJ1-1	TGTGCCAGCAGTGACTCGAATAGCGCCACTGAAGCTTTCTTT	CASSDSNSATEAFF
TRBV4-1	few	-	TRBJ1-5	TGCGCCAGCAGCCAAGATCAGGCAGGGGGCAATCAGCCCCAGCATTTT	CASSQDQAGGNQPQHF
TRBV12-3/TRBV12-4	-	TRBD2	TRBJ2-3	TGTGCCACCAACTACTTGGGACTAGAAACAGATACGCAGTATTTT	CATNYLGLETDTQYF
TRBV5-1	few	TRBD1	TRBJ2-5	TGCGCCAGCAGCTTGAACTGGCCGGGACAGGGCCCAGAGACCCAGTACTTC	CASSLNWPGQGPETQYF
TRBV6-5	few	-	TRBJ1-1	TGTGCCAGCAGGAACGGACCGGTCAACACTGAAGCTTTCTTT	CASRNGPVNTEAFF
TRBV20-1	-	TRBD2	TRBJ2-3	TGCAGTGCTACTGGACTAGCCTCCACAGATACGCAGTATTTT	CSATGLASTDTQYF
TRBV15	-	-	TRBJ1-2	TGTGCCACCAGCAGAGATGTGGACAGAAGAATGGAGGGCTACACCTTC	CATSRDVDRRMEGYTF
TRBV18	-	-	TRBJ2-4	TGTGCCAGCTCACCTAAGCTCCAGCAAAGTCCCAAAAACATTCAGTACTTC	CASSPKLQQSPKNIQYF
TRBV7-8	-	-	TRBJ2-7	TGTGCCAGCAGCTTAAGGGCGGGATACCTCTACGAGCAGTACTTC	CASSLRAGYLYEQYF
TRBV4-2	few	-	TRBJ2-2	TGTGCCAGCAGCCAAGATAGGGTGTCTTCCGGGGAGCTGTTTTTT	CASSQDRVSSGELFF
TRBV27	-	TRBD2	TRBJ2-3	TGTGCCAGCAGTTGGGCGGGACTAGCGACAGATACGCAGTATTTT	CASSWAGLATDTQYF
TRBV7-2	many	-	TRBJ1-1	TGTGCCAGCAGCTCAGGTTTCATGTACACTGAAGCTTTCTTT	CASSSGFMYTEAFF
TRBV7-2	many	-	TRBJ2-2	TGTGCCAGCAGCTTGAGTGGGGGCACCGGGGAGCTGTTTTTT	CASSLSGGTGELFF
TRBV5-1	-	-	TRBJ1-2	TGCGCCAGCAGCTCAGACGGGACACCCGGAGGCTACACCTTC	CASSSDGTPGGYTF
TRBV29-1	-	-	TRBJ1-1	TGCAGCGCCAAGGCCGACAGTCGAAACACTGAAGCTTTCTTT	CSAKADSRNTEAFF
TRBV21-1	few	-	TRBJ1-3	TGTGCCAGCAGCTCCCCCTGGACGGCCAGAAACTCTGGAAACACCATATATTTT	CASSSPWTARNSGNTIYF